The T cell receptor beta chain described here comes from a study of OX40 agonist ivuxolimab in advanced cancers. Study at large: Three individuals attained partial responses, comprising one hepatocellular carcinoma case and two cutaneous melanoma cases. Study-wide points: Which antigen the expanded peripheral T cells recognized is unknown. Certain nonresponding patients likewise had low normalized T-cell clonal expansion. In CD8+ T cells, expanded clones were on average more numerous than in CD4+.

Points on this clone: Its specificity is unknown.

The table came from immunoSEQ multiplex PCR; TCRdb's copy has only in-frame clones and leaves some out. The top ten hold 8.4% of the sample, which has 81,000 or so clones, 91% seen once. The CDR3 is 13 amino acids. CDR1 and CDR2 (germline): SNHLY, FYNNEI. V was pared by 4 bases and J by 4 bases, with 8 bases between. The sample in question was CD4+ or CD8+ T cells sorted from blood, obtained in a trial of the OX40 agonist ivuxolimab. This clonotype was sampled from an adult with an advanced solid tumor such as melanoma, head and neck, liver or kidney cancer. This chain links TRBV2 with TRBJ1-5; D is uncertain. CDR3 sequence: CASSVGGNQPQHF. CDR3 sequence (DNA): TGTGCCAGCAGTGTGGGAGGGAATCAGCCCCAGCATTTT.